This is a list of T cell receptor beta chains from one sample in a study of T cell changes during pregnancy in multiple sclerosis. Clones were sequenced by immunoSEQ multiplex PCR, and TCRdb holds only the in-frame ones, with some missing. The sample includes some 51,000 clones, 94% seen only once; the top ten take around 0.6%. Sequenced material: CD4+ T cells from peripheral blood mononuclear cells, taken in the second trimester of pregnancy. Receptors originate from a female donor with multiple sclerosis, enrolled in a pregnancy study. Each CDR3 is given with its conserved first and last residue. D genes are given only for firm matches. Some rows mark clone size as missing; the rest say once, few, many or name a class of expanded clone.

TGTGCCAGCAGCTCTTACAGGGCACTGCAGCCCCAGCATTTT CASSSYRALQPQHF - TRBJ1-5 - TRBV5-6
TGTGCCAGCAGCTTGGGCCAGTACTACAATGAGCAGTTCTTC CASSLGQYYNEQFF - TRBJ2-1 - TRBV5-4
TGTGCCAGCAGCCTCGGGGGGGGCGGGAGGTCCGAGCAGTACTTC CASSLGGGGRSEQYF TRBD2 TRBJ2-7 - TRBV7-2
TGTGCCAGCAGCTTAGGGGGACCAGGGGGAACAGATACGCAGTATTTT CASSLGGPGGTDTQYF TRBD1 TRBJ2-3 - TRBV7-9
TGTGCCAGCAGCCAACCCTACGGGGGTTCCGAGCAGTACTTC CASSQPYGGSEQYF - TRBJ2-7 - TRBV14
TGTGCCAGCTCACCACTGCCAGTCCGATCCTACAATGAGCAGTTCTTC CASSPLPVRSYNEQFF - TRBJ2-1 - TRBV18
TGTGCCAGCAGCCCCGGTCGAGGGGGGGCGTTAGGGGAGCTGTTTTTT CASSPGRGGALGELFF - TRBJ2-2 - TRBV11-2
TGTGCCAGCAGTTCCGGAGGGCCAAATCAGCCCCAGCATTTT CASSSGGPNQPQHF - TRBJ1-5 - TRBV27
TGTGCCAGTAGTATAGGTGACAGGGGGCGCGGGCAGCCCCAGCATTTT CASSIGDRGRGQPQHF TRBD1 TRBJ1-5 - TRBV19
TGTGCCAGCAGATTTGGGCCTAACACTGAAGCTTTCTTT CASRFGPNTEAFF - TRBJ1-1 once TRBV6-1
TGTGCCAGTGCGGACGCGGGGGGGCGCGTAGGGAATGAGCAGTTCTTC CASADAGGRVGNEQFF TRBD2 TRBJ2-1 - TRBV19
TGTGCCAGCAGCTTGGTGGGGACAGGGAGGGACTATGGCTACACCTTC CASSLVGTGRDYGYTF TRBD1 TRBJ1-2 once TRBV5-6
TGTGCCAGCAGCCGTAGCGGGGGTCCCTACAATGAGCAGTTCTTC CASSRSGGPYNEQFF TRBD2 TRBJ2-1 - TRBV6-5
TGCAGCGTCTCGGGACAGGGTAAAGACGAGCAGTACTTC CSVSGQGKDEQYF TRBD1 TRBJ2-7 - TRBV29-1
TGTGCCAGCGTTGACCGGGGGGAGGGTACGCAGTATTTT CASVDRGEGTQYF TRBD2 TRBJ2-3 - TRBV2
TGTGCCAGTAGGAGGACAGGGTCGTCCCACTATGGCTACACCTTC CASRRTGSSHYGYTF TRBD1 TRBJ1-2 - TRBV19
TGTGCCAGCAGCTTAGAGGGGACAGACACCGGGGAGCTGTTTTTT CASSLEGTDTGELFF TRBD1 TRBJ2-2 - TRBV11-3
TGTGCCAGCAGTGAGCCCCAGGGATTCGGATCCAAAAACATTCAGTACTTC CASSEPQGFGSKNIQYF - TRBJ2-4 - TRBV2
TGTGCCAGCAGCTTAGTCCGGGATGGTGAAGCTTTCTTT CASSLVRDGEAFF - TRBJ1-1 - TRBV7-2
TGCGCCAGCAGCCAAGATTGGGCAGCAGTTAACTATGGCTACACCTTC CASSQDWAAVNYGYTF - TRBJ1-2 - TRBV4-1
TGTGCCAGCATCCCTGGGATATCGGGGGCAACTAATGAAAAACTGTTTTTT CASIPGISGATNEKLFF - TRBJ1-4 - TRBV4-2
TGTGCCAGCAGCTCCGAACCAGGGTCACCCCTCCACTTT CASSSEPGSPLHF - TRBJ1-6 once TRBV7-3
TGTGCCAGCAGCTTATACACGAACACTGAAGCTTTCTTT CASSLYTNTEAFF - TRBJ1-1 - TRBV7-9
TGTGCCAGCAGCCCGACAGGGACCTCTAACTATGGCTACACCTTC CASSPTGTSNYGYTF TRBD1 TRBJ1-2 - TRBV7-9
TGTGCCAGCAGCTTGCGAGGTCGGATGACAGATACGCAGTATTTT CASSLRGRMTDTQYF - TRBJ2-3 - TRBV5-6
TGTGCCAGCAGTGAAGAACAGTTAGCTAACTATGGCTACACCTTC CASSEEQLANYGYTF - TRBJ1-2 - TRBV2
TGTGCCAGCAGCCGGGACAGGGCCCCCTACAATGAGCAGTTCTTC CASSRDRAPYNEQFF TRBD1 TRBJ2-1 - TRBV14
TGTGCCAGTAGTATAGAGAAGCAAGATACGCAGTATTTT CASSIEKQDTQYF - TRBJ2-3 - TRBV19
TGTGCCAGCAGCTTGCCCAGGGGGCGAAGTGGCTACACCTTC CASSLPRGRSGYTF TRBD1 TRBJ1-2 - TRBV5-6
TGCGCCAGCAGCCCTCCAACAGGGACGAACACCGGGGAGCTGTTTTTT CASSPPTGTNTGELFF - TRBJ2-2 - TRBV5-1
TGTGCCAGCAGCAGGGGGGTGGGGGACAGGGCCTACGAGCAGTACTTC CASSRGVGDRAYEQYF TRBD1 TRBJ2-7 - TRBV7-6
TGTGCCAGCAGTGATGGGGGGGGCGGCACAGATACGCAGTATTTT CASSDGGGGTDTQYF - TRBJ2-3 - TRBV2
TGTGCCAGTAGTAGGGACAGGACCCGGAGCACTGAAGCTTTCTTT CASSRDRTRSTEAFF TRBD1 TRBJ1-1 - TRBV19
TGTGCCAGCAGCTCCCACGGGACAGGGTTCTACGAGCAGTACTTC CASSSHGTGFYEQYF TRBD1 TRBJ2-7 - TRBV13
TGTGCCAGCAGCTTAGACTTTGGGGCCAACGTCCTGACTTTC CASSLDFGANVLTF - TRBJ2-6 - TRBV7-2
TGTGCCAGCAAACGGGACAGGGCGGGCAATCAGCCCCAGCATTTT CASKRDRAGNQPQHF TRBD1 TRBJ1-5 - TRBV6-5
TGTGCCTCAGGCGAGGGAGCGAACACTGAAGCTTTCTTT CASGEGANTEAFF - TRBJ1-1 - TRBV10-3
TGCAGCGTTGATAGGACAGGGAACACTGAAGCTTTCTTT CSVDRTGNTEAFF TRBD1 TRBJ1-1 - TRBV29-1
TGTGCCAGCAGTGGGGTGGGGGACAAGCGAACCTACTCTGGAAACACCATATATTTT CASSGVGDKRTYSGNTIYF - TRBJ1-3 - TRBV21-1
TGTGCCAGCTCCCCGACAGGGGCTCTGAACACTGAAGCTTTCTTT CASSPTGALNTEAFF TRBD1 TRBJ1-1 - TRBV18